Below, 16 T cell receptor beta chains from the same sample are listed, as sequenced in a study of T cell repertoires in cytomegalovirus infection. TCRdb called the reads again in MiXCR, with one record for every CDR3 protein. The repertoire holds about 600,000 distinct CDR3 sequences, with 20% to 25% as singletons. Sequenced material: CD8+ T cells from PBMCs. The receptors come from a human donor in good health (CMV status not recorded). Some clones in this sample may be carry-over from other donors' samples.

The chain carries TRBV29-1 and TRBJ1-1; 7 positions match TRBD1. Germline loops: CDR1 SQVTM, CDR2 ANQGSEA. This CDR3 is 12 amino acids long. V trimming: 8 bases; J trimming: 4 bases; junction bases outside the gene matches: 7. CDR3: CSPHTGVTEAFF. The CDR3 nucleotides read TGCAGCCCCCACACAGGGGTCACTGAAGCTTTCTTT.

This clonotype came up many times. The rearrangement joins TRBV5-6 to TRBJ1-1; possible D gene TRBD1, 5 bases. Trimming removed 7 bases from V and 1 base from J, with 8 bases in between. The CDR3 runs 12 residues. Germline V gene sequence: CDR1 SGHDT, CDR2 YYEEEE. The CDR3 spells CASATGNTEAFF. For the CDR3, the DNA is TGTGCCAGCGCTACAGGGAACACTGAAGCTTTCTTT.

This clonotype has ten or more counts. This chain links TRBV7-2 with TRBJ2-7; perhaps TRBD1 as D (6 bases). Trimming pared 5 bases from V and 0 bases from J, leaving 11 bases between. This CDR3 spans 14 amino acids. Germline CDR1 and CDR2: SGHTA and FQGNSA. The CDR3 loop reads CASSEQGYSYEQYV. The CDR3 nucleotides read TGTGCCAGCAGCGAACAGGGCTACTCCTACGAGCAGTACGTC.

The sample holds many counts of this clonotype. The V gene is TRBV7-3, the J gene TRBJ2-3, with TRBD2 matching over 12 bases. The CDR3 runs 15 residues. Germline lookup yields CDR1 SGHTA and CDR2 FQGTGA. Unmatched junction bases numbered 9, after V lost 5 bases and J lost 9 bases. CDR3 DNA sequence: TGTGCCAGCAGCCCCCTAGCGGGGGGGTGGGGGACGCAGTATTTT. This codes for CASSPLAGGWGTQYF.

This clonotype was detected many times. This CDR3 reads CASSMGRTLGDTEAFF. The CDR3 DNA reads as TGTGCCAGTAGTATGGGCAGGACCTTGGGGGACACTGAAGCTTTCTTT. V and J are TRBV19 and TRBJ1-1; D is possibly TRBD1 (5 bases). The CDR3 is 16 residues long. Trimming pared 3 bases from V and 3 bases from J, leaving 17 bases between. Per germline, CDR1 LNHDA and CDR2 SQIVND (reference sequence).

This clonotype was found a few times. The chain has TRBV4-2 and TRBJ2-1; 7 bases align to TRBD1. Germline loops: CDR1 LGHNA, CDR2 YNFKEQ. With V trimmed by 5 bases and J by 4 bases, 8 bases remained unmatched. The CDR3 is 15 residues long. The CDR3 reads CASSERDSEYNEQFF. The CDR3 nucleotides are TGTGCCAGCAGCGAACGGGACAGCGAATACAATGAGCAGTTCTTC.

This clonotype was counted many times. The rearrangement links TRBV7-6 to TRBJ2-2; D perhaps matches TRBD1 (5 bases). This CDR3 region has 12 residues. V was trimmed by 2 bases and J by 7 bases, leaving 5 bases between them. The germline CDR1 and CDR2 sequences are SGHVS and FNYEAQ. CDR3 loop: CASSLQGGELFF. DNA for the CDR3: TGTGCCAGCAGCTTACAGGGCGGGGAGCTGTTTTTT.

This chain links TRBV7-8 with TRBJ2-7; no clear D gene. This CDR3 has 18 residues. Trimming stripped 5 bases from V and 0 bases from J, with 23 bases between. Per germline, CDR1 SGHVS and CDR2 FQNEAQ. CDR3 residues: CASSPRSPQLSGSYEQYF. The CDR3 region has the DNA TGTGCCAGCAGCCCGAGATCCCCCCAGTTAAGTGGCTCCTACGAGCAGTACTTC.

At least ten counts were recorded for this clonotype. The chain uses TRBV7-2 and TRBJ2-7, with unresolved D. CDR1 is SGHTA and CDR2 is FQGNSA in the germline V gene. The length of the CDR3 is 14 residues. Trimming took 0 bases from V and 0 from J, leaving 6 bases between them. DNA of the CDR3: TGTGCCAGCAGCTTAGCGGGCAGCTCCTACGAGCAGTACGTC. Translating gives CASSLAGSSYEQYV.

This chain uses TRBV6-5 with TRBJ1-6, with 9 bases lining up with TRBD1. With V trimmed by 7 bases and J by 8 bases, 21 bases remained unmatched. The germline V gene has CDR1 MNHEY and CDR2 SVGAGI. The CDR3 totals 19 residues. CDR3 in amino acids: CASTFRDRALLGYYSPLHF. CDR3 DNA sequence: TGTGCCAGCACCTTCCGGGACAGGGCATTGCTGGGATATTATTCACCCCTCCACTTT.

V and J are TRBV29-1 and TRBJ2-5, with D possibly TRBD2 on 5 matching bases. The CDR3 has 15 residues. Germline V gene lookup returns CDR1 SQVTM and CDR2 ANQGSEA. Trimming took off 2 bases at V and 4 bases at J, with 17 bases between the two ends. In DNA, the CDR3 is TGCAGCGTTGAATTCATCCTTGAGGGAATAGAGACCCAGTACTTC. Translation gives CSVEFILEGIETQYF.

This clonotype has a count of ten or more. This chain links TRBV6-1 with TRBJ2-4; 12 bases map to TRBD2. From germline, CDR1 is MNHNS and CDR2 SASEGT. This CDR3 spans 14 amino acids. Losses at the gene ends were 6 bases for V and 5 bases for J; bases not matched to a gene: 2. The CDR3 loop reads CASSSSGGENIQYF. The CDR3 region has the DNA TGTGCCAGCAGCTCTAGCGGGGGGGAAAACATTCAGTACTTC.

With respect to this clonotype: A much larger clone lies one base from this, so it may be a read error. J is TRBJ2-5 and V is TRBV28; 9 nucleotides agree with TRBD1. The CDR3 has 13 residues. The germline V gene has CDR1 MDHEN and CDR2 SYDVKM. CDR3 in amino acids: CVSRGQGQETQYF. The CDR3 bases are TGTGTCAGCAGGGGACAGGGCCAAGAGACCCAGTACTTC. Based on the CDR3 plus reference TRBV28 and TRBJ2-5, the full variable domain is DVKVTQSSRYLVKRTGEKVFLECVQDMDHENMFWYRQDPGLGLRLIYFSYDVKMKEKGDIPEGYSVSREKKERFSLILESASTNQTSMYLCVSRGQGQETQYFGPGTRLLVL.

The sample holds many counts of this clonotype. The V call is TRBV7-2, the J call TRBJ1-3, with TRBD1 matching 9 bases. This CDR3 has 16 residues. CDR1 is SGHTA, CDR2 FQGNSA, per germline. The J segment lost 4 bases and the V segment lost 5 bases, leaving 9 bases of the junction unmatched. The CDR3 region is CASSHYAGTGGNTIYF. In DNA, the CDR3 is TGTGCCAGCAGCCATTATGCCGGGACAGGGGGAAACACCATATATTTT.

About this clonotype itself: At one boundary the junction diverges from the germline segment, which might be a read error. The chain employs TRBV4-1 and TRBJ2-7; D remains ambiguous. Germline assignment: CDR1 MGHRA and CDR2 YSYEKL. This CDR3 contains 14 residues. DNA for the CDR3: TGCGCCGGCAGCCAAGATTTGACCACCTACGAGCAGTACTTC. Translated: CAGSQDLTTYEQYF.

This clonotype was observed a few times. This chain connects TRBV20-1 to TRBJ1-4, with TRBD1 matching over 8 bases. V lost 2 bases, J lost 8 bases, and 7 bases stayed unmatched. This CDR3 has 14 amino acids. CDR1 is DFQATT, CDR2 SNEGSKA, per germline (reference sequence). The CDR3 protein is CSARKTGEEEKLFF. The DNA for the CDR3 is TGCAGTGCTAGAAAGACAGGGGAGGAAGAAAAACTGTTTTTT.